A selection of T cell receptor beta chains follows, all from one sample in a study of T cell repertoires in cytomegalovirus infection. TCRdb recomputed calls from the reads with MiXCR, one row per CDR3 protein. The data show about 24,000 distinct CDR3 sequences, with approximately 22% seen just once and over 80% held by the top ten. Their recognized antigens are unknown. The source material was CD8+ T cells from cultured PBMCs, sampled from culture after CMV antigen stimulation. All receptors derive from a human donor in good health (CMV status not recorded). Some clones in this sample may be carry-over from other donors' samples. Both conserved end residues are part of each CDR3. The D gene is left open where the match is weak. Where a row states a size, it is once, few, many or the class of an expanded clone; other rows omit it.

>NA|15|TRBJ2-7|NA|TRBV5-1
CASSLREIRRDEQYF
TGCGCCAGCAGCTTGAGGGAGATTAGACGGGACGAGCAGTACTTC
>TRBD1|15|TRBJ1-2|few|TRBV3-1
CASSPRQGANYGYTF
TGTGCCAGCAGCCCCCGACAGGGGGCCAACTATGGCTACACCTTC
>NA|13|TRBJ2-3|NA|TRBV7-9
CASTPRGTDTQYF
TGTGCCAGCACCCCTAGGGGGACAGATACGCAGTATTTT
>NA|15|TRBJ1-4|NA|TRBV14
CASSHRLRANEKLFF
TGTGCCAGCAGCCACCGTCTTAGGGCTAATGAAAAACTGTTTTTT
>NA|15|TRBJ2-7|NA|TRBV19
CASSTDPGALYEQYF
TGTGCCAGTAGTACCGATCCGGGGGCGCTGTACGAGCAGTACTTC
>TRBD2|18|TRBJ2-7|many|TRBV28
CASSLEWLGGSKPYEQYF
TGTGCCAGCAGTTTGGAATGGTTGGGGGGGAGCAAACCCTACGAGCAGTACTTC
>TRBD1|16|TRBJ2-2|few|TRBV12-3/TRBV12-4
CASSHNTGTGNGELFF
TGTGCCAGCAGTCATAATACCGGGACAGGAAACGGGGAGCTGTTTTTT
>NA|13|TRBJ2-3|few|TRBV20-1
CSATDPRTDTQYF
TGCAGTGCTACGGACCCTCGGACAGATACGCAGTATTTT
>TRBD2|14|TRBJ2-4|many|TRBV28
CASSSPVREGIQYF
TGTGCCAGCAGTTCCCCGGTGAGGGAGGGCATTCAGTACTTC
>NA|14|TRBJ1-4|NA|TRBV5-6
CASSLGSSNEKLFF
TGTGCCAGCAGCTTGGGATCATCTAATGAAAAACTGTTTTTT
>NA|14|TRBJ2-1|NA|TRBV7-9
CASSLVGGYNEQFF
TGTGCCAGCAGCTTAGTTGGCGGCTACAATGAGCAGTTCTTC
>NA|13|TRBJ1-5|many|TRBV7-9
CASSFDSNQPQHF
TGTGCCAGCAGCTTTGATAGCAATCAGCCCCAGCATTTT
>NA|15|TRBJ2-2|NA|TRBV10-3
CAISRDKTFTGELFF
TGTGCCATCAGCCGGGACAAGACCTTCACCGGGGAGCTGTTTTTT
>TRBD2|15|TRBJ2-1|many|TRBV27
CASSLSGGGRNEQFF
TGTGCCAGCAGTTTATCGGGCGGGGGACGTAATGAGCAGTTCTTC
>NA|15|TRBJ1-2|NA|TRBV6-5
CASSYDPGVVYGYTF
TGTGCCAGCAGTTACGATCCAGGGGTCGTCTATGGCTACACCTTC
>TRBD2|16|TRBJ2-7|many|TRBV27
CASSYTRGGTGREQYF
TGTGCCAGCAGTTATACTCGGGGGGGAACTGGGCGTGAGCAGTACTTC
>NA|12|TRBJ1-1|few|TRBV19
CASIVGNTEAFF
TGTGCCAGTATTGTTGGGAACACTGAAGCTTTCTTT
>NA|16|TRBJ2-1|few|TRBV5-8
CASSLLDPKFYNEQFF
TGTGCCAGCAGCTTGCTCGATCCAAAGTTCTACAATGAGCAGTTCTTC
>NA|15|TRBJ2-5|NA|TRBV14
CASSQEGVSWETQYF
TGTGCCAGCAGCCAAGAGGGGGTTTCCTGGGAGACCCAGTACTTC
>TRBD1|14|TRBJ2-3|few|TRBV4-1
CASSPGTGADTQYF
TGCGCCAGCAGCCCCGGGACAGGGGCAGATACGCAGTATTTT
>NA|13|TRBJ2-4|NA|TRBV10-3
CAIGGQAENIQYF
TGTGCCATCGGGGGGCAGGCGGAAAACATTCAGTACTTC
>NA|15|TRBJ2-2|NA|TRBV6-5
CASSYSLTGTGELFF
TGTGCCAGCAGTTATTCCCTTACTGGGACCGGGGAGCTGTTTTTT
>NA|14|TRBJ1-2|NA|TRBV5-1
CASSVDGNYYGYTF
TGCGCCAGCAGCGTTGACGGGAACTACTATGGCTACACCTTC
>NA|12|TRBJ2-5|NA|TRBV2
CASSERWETQYF
TGTGCCAGCAGTGAAAGGTGGGAGACCCAGTACTTC
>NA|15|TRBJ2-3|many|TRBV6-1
CASSEAGHLVDTQYF
TGTGCCAGCAGTGAAGCCGGACATCTGGTGGATACGCAGTATTTT
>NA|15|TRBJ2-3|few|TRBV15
CATRTRQDSTDTQYF
TGTGCCACCAGGACTCGACAGGACAGCACAGATACGCAGTATTTT
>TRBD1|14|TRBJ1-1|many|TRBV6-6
CASSWDRGWCEAFF
TGTGCCAGCAGCTGGGACAGGGGTTGGTGTGAAGCTTTCTTT